This T cell receptor beta chain was retrieved from a study of graft-versus-host responses after intestinal transplantation (dated by TCRdb to the early 2020s). For context, the study as a whole: Multivisceral, liver-intestinal, or isolated intestinal transplants were received by the recipients. Every recipient was given anti-thymocyte globulin induction, followed by about three years of maintenance tacrolimus and steroids. Graft-versus-host and host-versus-graft alloreactive T cell clones were tracked in the graft, circulation and bone marrow after intestinal transplantation using bulk TCR-beta CDR3 sequencing. Alloreactive clones were identified by sequencing pre-transplant mixed lymphocyte reaction products and comparing these products with unstimulated pre-transplant donor and recipient T cells. A cohort of 24 intestinal transplant recipients, including one retransplant, was enrolled, and a few patients lacking pretransplant specimens were excluded. A peak of at least 4% donor T cells among recipient peripheral blood mononuclear cells was the definition used for donor T cell macrochimerism. Rather than going through the commercial service, samples from three later patients were sequenced in-house on an Illumina MiSeq and processed with MiXCR.

The CDR3 goes from the cysteine to the phenylalanine over 12 residues. Only CDR3 DNA remains: 36 bases, in frame from the first base. Trimmed from V: 6 bases; trimmed from J: 3 bases; junction bases lacking a gene match: 0. Looking up the germline V gene yields CDR1 MNHNS and CDR2 SASEGT. Blood samples were collected up to 4 times in the first month after transplant and then at least monthly when available. The library was built by means of the immunoSEQ multiplex PCR assay. Adaptive Biotechnologies carried out high-throughput TCR-beta CDR3 sequencing of genomic DNA for most patients. On the study's bioinformatics: Adaptive's ImmunoSEQ software supplied the TCR sequencing data for around 19 patients, while MiXCR and VDJtools were used to process a few other patients. CDR3 nucleotide sequences shared between donor and recipient were removed because their origin could not be assigned. Alloreactive clones required at least 2-fold expansion over unstimulated cells and minimum CFSE-low frequency of 0.002% (template counts) or 0.001% (read counts). Clones detected in sequenced pre-transplant spleen, lymph node, or MLR CFSE-low populations of the donor or recipient were defined as mappable. Cumulative frequency of alloreactive clones was calculated as a percentage of all sequences weighted by copy number. The clones in this table, taken by TCRdb from immuneACCESS, are in-frame only. Not every clone is retained; where verified, under half of the shortfall comes from an unresolved V gene, and the cause of the rest is unknown. Clone size and the V and J calls come from that table; the DNA yielded D and trimming. The sample profile shows around 30,000 clones; around 94% of them were found once. The ten largest clones add up to under 0.9% of the sample.

This clone was observed a few times. The clone's antigen remains unknown. Per-base qualities were not stored, and no clone one base away is much larger. General conclusions and limits of the study: The relatively low number and heterogeneity of intestinal transplant patients limited the conclusions. GvH clones were detected in recipient bone marrow, and some of these GvH clones were observed earlier in ileal mucosa or blood, consistent with an intestinal mucosal origin. Peak levels of circulating GvH clones were associated with declines in HvG clones early after transplant. High GvH to HvG T cell clonal ratios were observed in the allografts of patients with donor T cell macrochimerism.

This chain is built from TRBV6-1 and TRBJ2-5; 8 bases in between match TRBD1. The specimen comprised PBMCs, sampled 66 days after intestinal transplant. The sequence derives from a human patient who received an intestinal transplant, so some T cells may come from the graft donor. The CDR3 loop reads CASRQGEETQYF. The DNA is TGTGCCAGCAGACAGGGGGAAGAGACCCAGTACTTC.